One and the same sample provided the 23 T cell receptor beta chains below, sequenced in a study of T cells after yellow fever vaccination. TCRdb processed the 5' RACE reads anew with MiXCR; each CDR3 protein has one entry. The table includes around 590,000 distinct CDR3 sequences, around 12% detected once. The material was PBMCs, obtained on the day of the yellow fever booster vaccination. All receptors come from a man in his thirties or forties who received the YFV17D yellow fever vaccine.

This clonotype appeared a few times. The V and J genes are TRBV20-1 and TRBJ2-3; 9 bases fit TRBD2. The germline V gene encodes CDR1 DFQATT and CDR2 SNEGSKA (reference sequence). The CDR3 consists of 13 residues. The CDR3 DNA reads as TGCATCATTAGCGGGGGAAGCACAGATACGCAGTATTTT. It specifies CIISGGSTDTQYF.

The CDR3: CASSVDGTGQETQYF. The CDR3 DNA is TGTGCCAGCAGCGTAGACGGGACCGGGCAAGAGACCCAGTACTTC. V is TRBV9 and J is TRBJ2-5; D could derive from TRBD1 or TRBD2 (5 bases each). This CDR3 is built from 15 residues. Germline CDR1 and CDR2: SGDLS and YYNGEE. With 0 bases removed from V and 2 bases from J, the gap between germline ends came to 11 bases.

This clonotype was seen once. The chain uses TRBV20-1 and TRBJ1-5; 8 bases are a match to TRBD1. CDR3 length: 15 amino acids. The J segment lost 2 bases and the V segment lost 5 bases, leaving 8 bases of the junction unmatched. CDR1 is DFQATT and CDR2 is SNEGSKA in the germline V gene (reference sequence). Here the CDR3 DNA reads TGCAGTGCTGACAGGGGCAGGTTTGGCAATCAGCCCCAGCATTTT. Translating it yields CSADRGRFGNQPQHF.

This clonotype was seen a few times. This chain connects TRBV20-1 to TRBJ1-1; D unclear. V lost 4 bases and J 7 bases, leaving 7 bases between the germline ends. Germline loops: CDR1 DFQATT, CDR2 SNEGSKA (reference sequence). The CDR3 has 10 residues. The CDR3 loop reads CSANDFEAFF. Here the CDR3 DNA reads TGCAGTGCTAACGACTTTGAAGCTTTCTTT.

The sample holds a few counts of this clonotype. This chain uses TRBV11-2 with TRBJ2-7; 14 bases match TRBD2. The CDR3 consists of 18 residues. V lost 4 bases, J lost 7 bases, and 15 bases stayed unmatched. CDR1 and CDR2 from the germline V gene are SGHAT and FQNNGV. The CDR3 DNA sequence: TGTGCCAGCAGCTATCGATCCGGGACTAGCGGGAGTGGTTGGGAGCAGTACTTC. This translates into CASSYRSGTSGSGWEQYF. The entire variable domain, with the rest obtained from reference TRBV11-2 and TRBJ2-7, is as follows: EAGVAQSPRYKIIEKRQSVAFWCNPISGHATLYWYQQILGQGPKLLIQFQNNGVVDDSQLPKDRFSAERLKGVDSTLKIQPAKLEDSAVYLCASSYRSGTSGSGWEQYFGPGTRLTVT.

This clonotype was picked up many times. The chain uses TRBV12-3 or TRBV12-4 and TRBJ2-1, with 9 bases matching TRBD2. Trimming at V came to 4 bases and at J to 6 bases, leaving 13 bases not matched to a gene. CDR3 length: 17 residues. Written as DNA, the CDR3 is TGTGCCAGCAGTTCCCAGTTGGGCGGGAGGGCCCGCAATGAGCAGTTCTTC. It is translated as CASSSQLGGRARNEQFF.

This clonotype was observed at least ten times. DNA for the CDR3: TGTGCCAGCAGTACAGCGGGAAATCGGGAGACCCAGTACTTC. Translating it yields CASSTAGNRETQYF. V usage is TRBV14 and J usage is TRBJ2-5; TRBD2 agrees at 7 bases. V was clipped by 6 bases and J by 5 bases; unmatched bases: 9. Germline CDR1 SGHDN, CDR2 FVKESK. This CDR3 is built from 14 residues.

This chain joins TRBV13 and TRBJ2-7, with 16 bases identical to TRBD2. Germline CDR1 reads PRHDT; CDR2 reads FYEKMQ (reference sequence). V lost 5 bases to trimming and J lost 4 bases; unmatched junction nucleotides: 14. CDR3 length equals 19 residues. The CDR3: CASSLLGGTSGRAPYEQYF. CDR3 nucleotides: TGTGCCAGCAGCCTCCTTGGAGGGACTAGCGGGAGGGCGCCGTACGAGCAGTACTTC.

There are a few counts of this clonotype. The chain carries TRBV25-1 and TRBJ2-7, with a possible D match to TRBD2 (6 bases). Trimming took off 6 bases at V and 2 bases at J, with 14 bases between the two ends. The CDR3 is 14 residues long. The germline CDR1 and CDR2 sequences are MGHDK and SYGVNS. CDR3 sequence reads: CASRNSGSAYEQYF. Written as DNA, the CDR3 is TGTGCCAGCAGGAATAGCGGAAGCGCCTACGAGCAGTACTTC.

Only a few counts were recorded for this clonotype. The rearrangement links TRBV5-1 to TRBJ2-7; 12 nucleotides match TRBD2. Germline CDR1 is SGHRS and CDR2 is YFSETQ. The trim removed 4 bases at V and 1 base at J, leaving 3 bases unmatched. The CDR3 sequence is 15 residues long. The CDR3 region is CASSTGLAGSYEQYF. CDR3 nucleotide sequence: TGCGCCAGCAGCACGGGACTAGCGGGTTCCTACGAGCAGTACTTC.

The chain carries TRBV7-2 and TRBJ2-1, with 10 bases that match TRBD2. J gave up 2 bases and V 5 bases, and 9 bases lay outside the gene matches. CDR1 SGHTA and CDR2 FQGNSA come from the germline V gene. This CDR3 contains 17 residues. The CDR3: CASSPPSGRNAYNEQFF. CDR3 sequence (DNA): TGTGCCAGCAGCCCTCCTAGCGGGAGAAATGCCTACAATGAGCAGTTCTTC.

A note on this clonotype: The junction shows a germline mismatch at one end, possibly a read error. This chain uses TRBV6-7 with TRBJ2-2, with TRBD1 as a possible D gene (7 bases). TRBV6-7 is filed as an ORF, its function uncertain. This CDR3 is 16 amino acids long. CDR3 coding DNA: TGTGCCAGCACTTACCGATGGAGGGGGCTGACCGGGGAGCTGTTTTTT. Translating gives CASTYRWRGLTGELFF.

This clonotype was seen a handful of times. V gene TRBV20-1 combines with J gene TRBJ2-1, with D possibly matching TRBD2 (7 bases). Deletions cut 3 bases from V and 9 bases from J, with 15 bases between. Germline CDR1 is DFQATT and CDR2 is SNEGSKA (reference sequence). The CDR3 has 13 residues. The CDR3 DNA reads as TGCAGTGCTAGCCTAGCGGCCAGGGGTGAGCAGTTCTTC. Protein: CSASLAARGEQFF.

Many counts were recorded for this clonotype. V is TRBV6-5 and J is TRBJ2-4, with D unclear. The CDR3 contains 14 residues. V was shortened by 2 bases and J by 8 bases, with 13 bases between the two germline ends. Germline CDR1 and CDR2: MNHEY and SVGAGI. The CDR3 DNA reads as TGTGCCAGCAGTTACGGATCCCTCGCGCACATTCAGTACTTC. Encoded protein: CASSYGSLAHIQYF.

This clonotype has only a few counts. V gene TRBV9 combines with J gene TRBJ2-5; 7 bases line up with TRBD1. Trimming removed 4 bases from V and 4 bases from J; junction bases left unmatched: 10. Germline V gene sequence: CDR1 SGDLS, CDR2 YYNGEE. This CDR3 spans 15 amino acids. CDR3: CASSPPRGPRETQYF. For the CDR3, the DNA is TGTGCCAGCAGCCCCCCTAGGGGGCCGCGAGAGACCCAGTACTTC.

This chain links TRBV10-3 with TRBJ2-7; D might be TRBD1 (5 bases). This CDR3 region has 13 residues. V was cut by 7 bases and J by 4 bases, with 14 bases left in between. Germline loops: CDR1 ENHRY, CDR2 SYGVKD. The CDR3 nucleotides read TGTGCCATCAATGGACAAACCGAATACGAGCAGTACTTC. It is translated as CAINGQTEYEQYF.

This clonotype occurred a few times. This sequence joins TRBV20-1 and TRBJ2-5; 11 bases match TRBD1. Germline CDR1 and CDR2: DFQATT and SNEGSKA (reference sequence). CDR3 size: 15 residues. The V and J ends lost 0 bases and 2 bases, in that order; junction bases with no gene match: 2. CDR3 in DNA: TGCAGTGCTAGAGAACGGGACAGGGGGCAAGAGACCCAGTACTTC. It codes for CSARERDRGQETQYF.

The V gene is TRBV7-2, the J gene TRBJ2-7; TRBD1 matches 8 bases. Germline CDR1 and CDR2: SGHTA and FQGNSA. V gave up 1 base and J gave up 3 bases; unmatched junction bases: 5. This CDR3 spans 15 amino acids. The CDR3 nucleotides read TGTGCCAGCAGCTTAGTTCCAACAGGGGGCTACGAGCAGTACTTC. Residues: CASSLVPTGGYEQYF.

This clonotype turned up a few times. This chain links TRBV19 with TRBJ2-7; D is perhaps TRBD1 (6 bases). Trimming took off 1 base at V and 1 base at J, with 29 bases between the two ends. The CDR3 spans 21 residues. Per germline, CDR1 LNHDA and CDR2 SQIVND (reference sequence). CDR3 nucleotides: TGTGCCAGTAGTATAGCCCCATGGTCGCGCAGGGGCCTATCCACTTCCTACGAGCAGTACTTC. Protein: CASSIAPWSRRGLSTSYEQYF.

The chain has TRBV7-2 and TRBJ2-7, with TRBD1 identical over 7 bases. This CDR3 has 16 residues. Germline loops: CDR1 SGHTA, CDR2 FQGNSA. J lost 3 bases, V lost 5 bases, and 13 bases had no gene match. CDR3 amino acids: CASSPPEVDRVYEQYF. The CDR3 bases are TGTGCCAGCAGCCCTCCGGAAGTCGACAGGGTCTACGAGCAGTACTTC.

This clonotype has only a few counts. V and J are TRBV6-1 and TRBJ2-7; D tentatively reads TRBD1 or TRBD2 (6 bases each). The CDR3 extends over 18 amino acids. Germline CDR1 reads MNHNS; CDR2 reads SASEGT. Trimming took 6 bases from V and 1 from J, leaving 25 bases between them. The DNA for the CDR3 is TGTGCCAGCAGAACAAACCTTCGGGGGCGGTATGTGTCCTACGAGCAGTACTTC. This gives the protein CASRTNLRGRYVSYEQYF.

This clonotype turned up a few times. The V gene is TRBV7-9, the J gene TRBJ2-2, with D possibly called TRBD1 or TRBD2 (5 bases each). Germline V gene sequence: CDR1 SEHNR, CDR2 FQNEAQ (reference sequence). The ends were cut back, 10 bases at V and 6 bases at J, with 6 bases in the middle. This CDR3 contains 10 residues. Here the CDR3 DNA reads TGTGCCATGGGGGCCGGGGAGCTGTTTTTT. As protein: CAMGAGELFF.

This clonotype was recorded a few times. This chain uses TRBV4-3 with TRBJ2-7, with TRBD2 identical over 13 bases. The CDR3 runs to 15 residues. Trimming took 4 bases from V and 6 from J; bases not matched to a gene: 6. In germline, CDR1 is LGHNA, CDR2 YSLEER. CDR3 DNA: TGCGCCAGCAGCCCAGGGACTAGCGGGGCCTCCGAGCAGTACTTC. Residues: CASSPGTSGASEQYF.